This entry lists 27 T cell receptor beta chains sequenced from one sample in a study of blood T cells in healthy people across ages. A sample-barcoded 5' primer and a J-beta primer mix were used in a second PCR of about 7 to 12 cycles. A single record per CDR3 protein comes from TCRdb applying MiXCR to the 5' RACE reads. The table records approximately 600,000 distinct CDR3 sequences, around 54% of them present only once. Sequencing was carried out using blood. These receptor sequences come from a man aged 55-75 years in good health.

The rearrangement links TRBV6-1 to TRBJ1-1, with D unclear. CDR1 is MNHNS and CDR2 is SASEGT in the germline V gene. The germline V and J ends were trimmed by 4 bases and 0 bases, with 12 bases remaining between them. The CDR3 has 15 amino acids. The CDR3 nucleotides are TGTGCCAGCAGTGGTCGACATGGGATGAACACTGAAGCTTTCTTT. Its protein is CASSGRHGMNTEAFF.

CDR3 loop: CSARQGGLPYEQYF. The CDR3 DNA is TGCAGTGCTAGACAGGGGGGCCTACCTTACGAGCAGTACTTC. The V call is TRBV20-1, the J call TRBJ2-4; possibly TRBD1 for D (7 bases). The J call is in doubt because the DNA end fits TRBJ2-7 better. The CDR3 runs to 14 residues. CDR1 and CDR2 from the germline V gene are DFQATT and SNEGSKA (reference sequence).

V gene TRBV2 combines with J gene TRBJ2-3; 7 nucleotides match TRBD2. From germline, CDR1 is SNHLY and CDR2 FYNNEI. The CDR3 runs 14 residues. V lost 5 bases, J lost 0 bases, and 2 bases stayed unmatched. Here the CDR3 reads CASSRAGSTDTQYF. CDR3 DNA sequence: TGTGCCAGCAGTAGAGCGGGGAGCACAGATACGCAGTATTTT. Together with reference TRBV2 and TRBJ2-3, the CDR3 gives the full variable domain: EPEVTQTPSHQVTQMGQEVILRCVPISNHLYFYWYRQILGQKVEFLVSFYNNEISEKSEIFDDQFSVERPDGSNFTLKIRSTKLEDSAMYFCASSRAGSTDTQYFGPGTRLTVL.

The chain couples TRBV12-3 or TRBV12-4 to TRBJ2-1; no clear D. With 1 base removed from V and 6 bases from J, the gap between germline ends came to 10 bases. The CDR3 spans 14 residues. DNA for the CDR3: TGTGCCAGCAGTTTAGACCGGAGTTCCAATGAGCAGTTCTTC. Translating it yields CASSLDRSSNEQFF.

This clonotype has a handful of counts. The V gene is TRBV7-2, the J gene TRBJ1-2; 7 bases are a match to TRBD1. Germline CDR1 SGHTA, CDR2 FQGNSA. J gave up 1 base and V 4 bases, and 3 bases lay outside the gene matches. The CDR3 is 14 amino acids. Here the CDR3 DNA reads TGTGCCAGCAGCTCCGGGACAGTTAACTATGGCTACACCTTC. Its protein product is CASSSGTVNYGYTF.

This clonotype was seen a few times. The V and J genes are TRBV2 and TRBJ1-4, with unresolved D. This CDR3 is 15 amino acids long. Germline CDR1 and CDR2: SNHLY and FYNNEI. The V and J ends lost 1 base and 2 bases respectively, with 8 bases between them. Here the CDR3 reads CASSEEGTTNEKLFF. In DNA, the CDR3 is TGTGCCAGCAGTGAAGAGGGAACCACTAATGAAAAACTGTTTTTT. Looking up the rest from reference TRBV2 and TRBJ1-4 gives the full variable domain: EPEVTQTPSHQVTQMGQEVILRCVPISNHLYFYWYRQILGQKVEFLVSFYNNEISEKSEIFDDQFSVERPDGSNFTLKIRSTKLEDSAMYFCASSEEGTTNEKLFFGSGTQLSVL.

This clonotype has just a few counts. This rearrangement joins TRBV5-6 to TRBJ2-5; D not certain. Germline V gene lookup returns CDR1 SGHDT and CDR2 YYEEEE. The CDR3 loop spans 13 amino acids. The V and J ends lost 4 bases and 2 bases respectively, with 9 bases between them. CDR3: CASSISAQETQYF. The CDR3 coding sequence is TGTGCCAGCAGCATAAGTGCTCAAGAGACCCAGTACTTC.

This clonotype was recorded many times. The chain links TRBV12-3 or TRBV12-4 to TRBJ2-5, with D uncertain. V lost 6 bases and J 7 bases, leaving 21 bases between the germline ends. This CDR3 region has 15 residues. The CDR3 protein is CASSPGGFGVSTQYF. CDR3 DNA: TGTGCCAGCAGCCCCGGCGGATTTGGGGTCTCGACCCAGTACTTC.

This clonotype was counted between two and nine times. The chain carries TRBV25-1 and TRBJ1-2, with 10 nucleotides matching TRBD1. This CDR3 comprises 14 residues. Germline lookup yields CDR1 MGHDK and CDR2 SYGVNS. V trimming: 4 bases; J trimming: 5 bases; junction bases outside the gene matches: 4. The CDR3 DNA sequence: TGTGCCAGCAGTGTAGGGGGACAGGGGTATGGCTACACCTTC. Translated, it gives CASSVGGQGYGYTF.

The V call is TRBV4-1, the J call TRBJ2-3, with TRBD2 matching 14 bases. J gave up 2 bases and V 1 base, and 8 bases lay outside the gene matches. This CDR3 comprises 19 residues. CDR1 MGHRA and CDR2 YSYEKL come from the germline V gene. CDR3 protein: CASSQGPGLAGATTDTQYF. The CDR3 nucleotides read TGCGCCAGCAGCCAAGGACCGGGACTAGCGGGGGCTACCACAGATACGCAGTATTTT.

This clonotype was recorded only once. The chain is built from TRBV5-1 and TRBJ2-1; 10 positions match TRBD1. Germline V gives CDR1 SGHRS, CDR2 YFSETQ. The CDR3 consists of 14 residues. J lost 9 bases, V lost 2 bases, and 5 bases had no gene match. CDR3 in amino acids: CASSFGQGEIEQFF. The CDR3 DNA reads as TGCGCCAGCAGCTTCGGACAGGGGGAAATTGAGCAGTTCTTC.

This clonotype was picked up many times. The chain carries TRBV11-3 and TRBJ1-1; D gene uncertain. The CDR3 is made up of 13 amino acids. Germline V CDR1 and CDR2: SGHNT, YENEEA. Between the trimmed V and J ends, which lost 2 bases and 1 base, there was a span of 5 bases. CDR3 in amino acids: CASSLHGNTEAFF. The CDR3 DNA is TGTGCCAGCAGCTTACACGGGAACACTGAAGCTTTCTTT.

This chain links TRBV9 with TRBJ2-1, with 7 bases lining up with TRBD2. Germline-derived CDR1 and CDR2 are SGDLS and YYNGEE. This CDR3 has 14 residues. V lost 0 bases, J lost 10 bases, and 7 bases stayed unmatched. Here the CDR3 reads CASSVDPSGTEQFF. CDR3 nucleotides: TGTGCCAGCAGCGTAGATCCTAGCGGAACCGAGCAGTTCTTC.

The V and J genes are TRBV3-1 and TRBJ2-5; either TRBD1 or TRBD2 may fit D (5 bases each). CDR1 LGHDT and CDR2 YNNKEL come from the germline V gene (reference sequence). The CDR3 runs to 13 residues. The V end was cut by 2 bases, the J end by 11 bases, with 15 bases between. In DNA, the CDR3 is TGTGCCAGCAGCCAATCTTCACTGGGGGAGCAGTACTTC. Its translation: CASSQSSLGEQYF.

J is TRBJ1-5 and V is TRBV10-2; D is ambiguous. CDR3 length: 13 amino acids. Germline values: CDR1 WSHSY, CDR2 SAAADI. V was cut by 2 bases and J by 4 bases, with 6 bases left in between. CDR3 nucleotides: TGCGCCAGCAGTGAGAGGTCGAATCAGCCCCAGCATTTT. Residues: CASSERSNQPQHF.

J is TRBJ2-5 and V is TRBV20-1, with 10 nucleotides matching TRBD2. CDR1 is DFQATT and CDR2 is SNEGSKA in the germline V gene (reference sequence). After removal of 2 bases from V and 4 bases from J, the junction contained 10 bases not matched to a gene. CDR3 size: 16 residues. CDR3 loop: CSARPAGASGGETQYF. The CDR3 coding sequence is TGCAGTGCTAGACCGGCGGGCGCTAGCGGGGGAGAGACCCAGTACTTC.

The chain recombines TRBV6-5 with TRBJ2-3; 11 bases map to TRBD1. Germline V gene lookup returns CDR1 MNHEY and CDR2 SVGAGI. The CDR3 is made up of 16 amino acids. The V gene end was trimmed by 2 bases and the J gene end by 7 bases; junction bases not matched to a gene: 8. The CDR3 coding sequence is TGTGCCAGCAGTTACCCCCGGACAGGGGGCGCGTATACGCAGTATTTT. Protein product: CASSYPRTGGAYTQYF.

The V call is TRBV20-1, the J call TRBJ2-1, with D perhaps TRBD2 (7 bases). This CDR3 is built from 13 residues. V was clipped by 4 bases and J by 6 bases, with 13 bases between them. Germline-derived CDR1 and CDR2 are DFQATT and SNEGSKA (reference sequence). The CDR3 protein is CSAIFGGPNEQFF. For the CDR3, the DNA is TGCAGTGCTATTTTCGGGGGGCCCAATGAGCAGTTCTTC.

This clonotype has a handful of counts. The chain employs TRBV29-1 and TRBJ1-2; D not resolved. The V end lost 1 base, the J end lost 1 base, and 4 bases lay between the germline ends. The CDR3 totals 12 residues. The germline V gene has CDR1 SQVTM and CDR2 ANQGSEA. For the CDR3, the DNA is TGCAGCGTTGAAGTCAATAACTATGGCTACACCTTC. This gives the protein CSVEVNNYGYTF.

This chain links TRBV20-1 with TRBJ2-4; 9 bases fit TRBD1. Germline loops: CDR1 DFQATT, CDR2 SNEGSKA (reference sequence). J gave up 7 bases and V 6 bases, and 4 bases lay outside the gene matches. The CDR3 is 12 amino acids. CDR3 DNA sequence: TGCAGTGCCCCGACAGGGGGTAACATTCAGTACTTC. Translating gives CSAPTGGNIQYF.

This clonotype showed up just a few times. The chain is built from TRBV6-2 or TRBV6-3 and TRBJ1-6, with D tentatively TRBD1 (6 bases). The CDR3 spans 13 residues. CDR1 MNHEY and CDR2 SVGEGT come from the germline V gene. The V end lost 7 bases, the J end lost 5 bases, and 9 bases lay between the germline ends. The CDR3 reads CASIRQDNSPLHF. As DNA, the CDR3 is TGTGCCAGCATTCGACAGGATAATTCACCCCTCCACTTT.

The rearrangement links TRBV7-2 to TRBJ2-1; TRBD2 matches at 8 bases. Germline-derived CDR1 and CDR2 are SGHTA and FQGNSA. The CDR3 covers 14 residues. J gave up 9 bases and V 4 bases, and 8 bases lay outside the gene matches. This CDR3 is CASSSGGGRIEQFF. The CDR3 DNA sequence: TGTGCCAGCAGCTCGGGCGGGGGGCGGATTGAGCAGTTCTTC.

This chain connects TRBV7-2 to TRBJ2-3; D is uncertain. This CDR3 has 12 amino acids. Germline CDR1 and CDR2: SGHTA and FQGNSA. With 4 bases removed from V and 11 bases from J, the gap between germline ends came to 13 bases. The CDR3 loop reads CASSSVSTRQYF. The CDR3 nucleotides are TGTGCCAGCAGCTCAGTGTCGACAAGGCAGTATTTT.

The CDR3 loop reads CASSQVRTSRDRSDTQYF. The DNA for the CDR3 is TGTGCCAGCAGCCAAGTGCGGACTAGCAGGGATAGGTCAGATACGCAGTATTTT. V gene TRBV4-2 combines with J gene TRBJ2-3; 8 bases are shared with TRBD2. Germline values: CDR1 LGHNA, CDR2 YNFKEQ. The CDR3 spans 18 residues. The V gene end was trimmed by 1 base and the J gene end by 4 bases; junction bases not matched to a gene: 13.

A note on this clonotype: One junction end does not reproduce the germline sequence, and a read error may be involved. The chain couples TRBV6-1 to TRBJ2-2; 10 nucleotides match TRBD1. The germline CDR1 and CDR2 sequences are MNHNS and SASEGT. This CDR3 is built from 17 residues. DNA for the CDR3: TGTGCCAGCAGTGAATTCCCCGACAGGGGGCCAGGCGGGGAGTTGTTTTTT. Its protein is CASSEFPDRGPGGELFF.

This rearrangement joins TRBV20-1 to TRBJ2-5; TRBD2 aligns across 8 bases. The J call is in doubt because the DNA end fits TRBJ2-7 better. The CDR3 consists of 14 residues. Per the germline V gene, CDR1 is DFQATT and CDR2 is SNEGSKA (reference sequence). The CDR3: CSARGGTSTYEQYF. DNA of the CDR3: TGCAGTGCTAGGGGGGGGACTAGTACCTACGAGCAGTACTTC.

The chain has TRBV29-1 and TRBJ2-1; weak D call: TRBD1 (6 bases). V lost 6 bases and J 0 bases, leaving 18 bases between the germline ends. The germline V gene encodes CDR1 SQVTM and CDR2 ANQGSEA. The CDR3 length is 16 residues. The CDR3, as DNA: TGCAGCGTCGAAAAGACAGGTGGGAGCTCCTACAATGAGCAGTTCTTC. Residues: CSVEKTGGSSYNEQFF.